This T cell receptor (beta chain) emerged from a study of blood T cell repertoires in COVID-19. For the study at large: The United States, Italy and Spain provided the acute and convalescent COVID-19 samples.

Generated by immunoSEQ multiplex PCR, the TCRdb table keeps only in-frame clones and is missing some. The sample has 150,000 to 200,000 clones; around nine tenths are singletons. CDR1 and CDR2 from the germline V gene are SGHTA and FQGNSA. V shed 4 bases and J 1 base; nucleotides not matched to a gene: 7. The CDR3 covers 16 residues. What was sequenced was peripheral blood. This TCR was sampled from a woman aged 70-85 years with COVID-19, enrolled during active disease. The rearrangement uses TRBV7-2 and TRBJ2-3; 8 bases map to TRBD1. Here the CDR3 reads CASSWQSGQGTDTQYF. In DNA form, the CDR3 reads TGTGCCAGCAGCTGGCAATCGGGACAGGGCACAGATACGCAGTATTTT.